This is a list of T cell receptor beta chains from one sample in a study of T cells expressing NK-cell markers. From the 5' RACE reads, TCRdb lists one entry per CDR3 protein and no DNA. The sample includes about 450,000 distinct CDR3 sequences. The sequenced material came from blood T cells: a sorted CD56 or NKG2C T cell subset, CD4+ or CD8+ T cells, or bulk PBMC T cells (not recorded which). Receptor source: a woman between 18 and 70 years old in good health. CDR3s include the opening cysteine and the closing phenylalanine or tryptophan.

j_gene	v_gene	CDR3aa
TRBJ1-4	TRBV6-2/TRBV6-3	CASSPSGRLFF
TRBJ1-2	TRBV5-4	CASSFEQGDGYTF
TRBJ2-4	TRBV6-1	CASGRGLDKNIQYF
TRBJ2-5	TRBV5-4	CASSFQRQQETQYF
TRBJ1-5	TRBV3-1	CASSQDLYQPQHF
TRBJ2-1	TRBV30	CAWSERTGGWDEQFF
TRBJ2-1	TRBV20-1	CSAERESYEQFF
TRBJ2-3	TRBV7-3	CASSLTGPADTQYF
TRBJ1-2	TRBV7-8	CASSTTTNYGYTF
TRBJ1-1	TRBV5-1	CASSLTGAPNTEAFF
TRBJ2-1	TRBV20-1	CSARASRGESYNEQFF
TRBJ2-2	TRBV28	CASSKRPGELFF
TRBJ1-5	TRBV20-1	CSAFPGAEDQPQHF
TRBJ2-2	TRBV4-1	CASSLSGGASFGTGELFF
TRBJ1-2	TRBV6-4	CASSERQGSMRYGYTF
TRBJ1-2	TRBV14	CASSPRGAPGYTF
TRBJ1-4	TRBV7-2	CASSRDSYEKLFF
TRBJ2-1	TRBV20-1	CSARDHTPLHYNEQFF
TRBJ1-6	TRBV5-6	CASSLLLEGSPLHF
TRBJ1-1	TRBV5-1	CASRGVRGTEAFF
TRBJ1-4	TRBV29-1	CSAERGAPEKLFF
TRBJ2-5	TRBV4-3	CASSQEVGSGGQETQYF